The 4 T cell receptor beta chains below were found in one sample sequenced in a study of OX40 agonist ivuxolimab in advanced cancers. Generated by immunoSEQ multiplex PCR, the TCRdb table keeps only in-frame clones and is missing some. The repertoire holds about 14,000 clones, with about 80% as singletons. This sample comprised CD4+ or CD8+ T cells sorted from blood, obtained in a trial of the OX40 agonist ivuxolimab. These receptors were taken from an adult with an advanced solid tumor such as melanoma, head and neck, liver or kidney cancer.

The V gene is TRBV9, the J gene TRBJ2-7; D is ambiguous. V was cut by 0 bases and J by 2 bases, with 6 bases left in between. Per germline, CDR1 SGDLS and CDR2 YYNGEE. CDR3 length: 13 residues. CDR3 region: CASSVATAYEQYF. Written as DNA, the CDR3 is TGTGCCAGCAGCGTAGCTACCGCCTACGAGCAGTACTTC.

V usage is TRBV19 and J usage is TRBJ2-2, with D possibly matching TRBD2 (6 bases). V lost 1 base and J 7 bases, leaving 10 bases between the germline ends. The CDR3 is 14 residues long. Germline CDR1 LNHDA, CDR2 SQIVND (reference sequence). CDR3 nucleotide sequence: TGTGCCAGTAGTATAGGACTTAGCGGCGGGGAGCTGTTTTTT. Translation gives CASSIGLSGGELFF.

This clone was picked up one time. This CDR3 reads CSELAGGPTDTQYF. CDR3 nucleotides: TGCAGCGAACTAGCGGGGGGACCCACAGATACGCAGTATTTT. The chain recombines TRBV29-1 with TRBJ2-3, with 12 positions matching TRBD2. The CDR3 spans 14 residues. Per germline, CDR1 SQVTM and CDR2 ANQGSEA. With 7 bases clipped from V and 2 bases from J, the junction kept 4 bases outside the gene matches.

DNA for the CDR3: TGTGCCAGCAGCGAGCGGACTAGCGGTTTCACAGATACGCAGTATTTT. Its protein is CASSERTSGFTDTQYF. This chain links TRBV11-2 with TRBJ2-3, with 10 bases aligning to TRBD2. The CDR3 consists of 16 residues. From germline, CDR1 is SGHAT and CDR2 FQNNGV. Germline trimming cut 5 bases from V and 2 bases from J; bases unmatched to any gene: 7.